This T cell receptor (beta chain) was recovered during a study of spatial heterogeneity in lung cancer. Study overall: Each distinct TCR and UMI combination averaged more than ten appearances in raw reads. Study-wide findings and caveats: At tumor resection, ubiquitous expanded TCRs were detected in blood more often than later.

With V trimmed by 0 bases and J by 5 bases, 11 bases remained unmatched. CDR3 length equals 17 residues. Per the germline V gene, CDR1 is SGHRS and CDR2 is YFSETQ. This clonotype was picked up a small number of times. The antigen is not known. The time point here: sample taken at primary tumor resection. Whole RNA from tumor, nontumor lung or frozen PBMC was sequenced unsorted. Unique molecular identifiers tagged every individual TCR cDNA molecule. TCRdb ran MiXCR on the 5' RACE reads and lists one entry per CDR3 protein. The sample contains approximately 92,000 distinct CDR3 sequences, roughly 12% of which appear only once.

Sequenced here: PBMCs, sampled at surgery. The sequence derives from a male donor with early-stage non-small cell lung cancer. This chain uses TRBV5-1 with TRBJ2-7, with 10 bases aligning to TRBD1. CDR3 nucleotide sequence: TGCGCCAGCAGCTTGGGTAGACTCCGGGACAGGGGACACGAGCAGTACTTC. Translating gives CASSLGRLRDRGHEQYF.